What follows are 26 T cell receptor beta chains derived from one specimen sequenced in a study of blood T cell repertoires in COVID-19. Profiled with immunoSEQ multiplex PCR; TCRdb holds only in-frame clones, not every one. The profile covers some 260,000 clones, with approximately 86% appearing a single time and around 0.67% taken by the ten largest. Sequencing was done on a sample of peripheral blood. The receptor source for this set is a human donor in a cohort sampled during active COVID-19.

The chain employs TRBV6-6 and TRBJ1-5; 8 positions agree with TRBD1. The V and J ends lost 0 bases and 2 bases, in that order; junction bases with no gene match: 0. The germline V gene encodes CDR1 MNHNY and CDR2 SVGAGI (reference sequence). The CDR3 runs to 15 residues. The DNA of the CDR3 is TGTGCCAGCAGTTACTCGGACAGGGGCAATCAGCCCCAGCATTTT. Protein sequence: CASSYSDRGNQPQHF.

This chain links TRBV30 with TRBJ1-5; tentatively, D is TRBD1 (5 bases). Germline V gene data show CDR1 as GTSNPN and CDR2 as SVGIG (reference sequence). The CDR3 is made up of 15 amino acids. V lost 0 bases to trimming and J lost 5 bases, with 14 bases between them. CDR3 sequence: CAWSVRGQGYQPQHF. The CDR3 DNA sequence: TGTGCCTGGAGTGTACGTGGGCAGGGATATCAGCCCCAGCATTTT.

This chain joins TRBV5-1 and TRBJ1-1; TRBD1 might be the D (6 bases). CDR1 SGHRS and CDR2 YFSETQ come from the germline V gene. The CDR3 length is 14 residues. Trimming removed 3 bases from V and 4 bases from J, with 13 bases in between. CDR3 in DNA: TGCGCCAGCAGCTGGGACACCCGCGGCACTGAAGCTTTCTTT. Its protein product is CASSWDTRGTEAFF.

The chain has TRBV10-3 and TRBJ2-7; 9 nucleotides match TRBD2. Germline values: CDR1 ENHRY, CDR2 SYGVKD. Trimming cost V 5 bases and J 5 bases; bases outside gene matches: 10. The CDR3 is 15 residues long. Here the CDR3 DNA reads TGTGCCATCAGTCTACATAGCGGGAGTCTCGACGAGCAGTACTTC. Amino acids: CAISLHSGSLDEQYF.

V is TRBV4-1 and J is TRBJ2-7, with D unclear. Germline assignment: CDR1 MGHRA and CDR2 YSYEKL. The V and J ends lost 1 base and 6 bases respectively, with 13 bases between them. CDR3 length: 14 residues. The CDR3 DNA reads TGCGCCAGCAGCCAAGCATCTAGTGAGCCCGAGCAGTACTTC. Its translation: CASSQASSEPEQYF.

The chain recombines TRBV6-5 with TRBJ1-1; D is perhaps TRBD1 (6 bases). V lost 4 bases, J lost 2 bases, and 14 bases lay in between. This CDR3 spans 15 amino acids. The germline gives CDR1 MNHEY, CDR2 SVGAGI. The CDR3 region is CASSFRRDTNTEAFF. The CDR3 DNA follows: TGTGCCAGCAGTTTTCGCCGGGACACCAACACTGAAGCTTTCTTT.

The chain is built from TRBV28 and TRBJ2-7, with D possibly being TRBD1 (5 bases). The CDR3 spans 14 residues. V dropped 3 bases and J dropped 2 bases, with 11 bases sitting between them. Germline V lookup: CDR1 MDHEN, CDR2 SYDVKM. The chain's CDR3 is CASSFPTETYEQYF. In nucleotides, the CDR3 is TGTGCCAGCAGTTTCCCGACAGAAACCTACGAGCAGTACTTC.

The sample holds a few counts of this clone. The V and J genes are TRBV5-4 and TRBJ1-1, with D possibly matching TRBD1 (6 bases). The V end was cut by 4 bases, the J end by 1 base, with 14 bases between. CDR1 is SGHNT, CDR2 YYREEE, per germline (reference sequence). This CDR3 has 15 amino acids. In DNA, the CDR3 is TGTGCCAGCAGCAGGGACATGGGGAGGAACACTGAAGCTTTCTTT. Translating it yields CASSRDMGRNTEAFF.

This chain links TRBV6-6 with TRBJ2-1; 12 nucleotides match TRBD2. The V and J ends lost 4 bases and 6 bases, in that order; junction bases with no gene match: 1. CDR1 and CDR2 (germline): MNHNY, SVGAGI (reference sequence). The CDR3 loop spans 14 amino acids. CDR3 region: CASSSGLAGNEQFF. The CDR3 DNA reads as TGTGCCAGCAGTTCGGGACTAGCGGGCAATGAGCAGTTCTTC.

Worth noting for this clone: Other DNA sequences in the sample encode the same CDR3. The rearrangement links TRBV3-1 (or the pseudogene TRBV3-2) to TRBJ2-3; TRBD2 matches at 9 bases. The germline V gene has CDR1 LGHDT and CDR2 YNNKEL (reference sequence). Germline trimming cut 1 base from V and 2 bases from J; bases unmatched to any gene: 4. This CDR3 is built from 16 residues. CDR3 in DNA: TGTGCCAGCAGCCAAGGTCTAGCGGGGAACACAGATACGCAGTATTTT. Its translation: CASSQGLAGNTDTQYF.

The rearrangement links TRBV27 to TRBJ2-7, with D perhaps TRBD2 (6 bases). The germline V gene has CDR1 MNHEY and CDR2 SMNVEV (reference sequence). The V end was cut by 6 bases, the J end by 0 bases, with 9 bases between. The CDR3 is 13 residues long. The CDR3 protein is CASRRDSSYEQYF. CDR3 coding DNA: TGTGCCAGCAGGCGGGACTCCTCCTACGAGCAGTACTTC.

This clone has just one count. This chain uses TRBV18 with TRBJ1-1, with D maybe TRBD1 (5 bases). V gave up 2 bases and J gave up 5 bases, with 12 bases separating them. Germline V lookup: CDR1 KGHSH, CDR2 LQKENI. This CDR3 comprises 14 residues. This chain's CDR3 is CASSPSGGWTEAFF. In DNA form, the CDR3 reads TGTGCCAGCTCACCATCGGGGGGGTGGACTGAAGCTTTCTTT.

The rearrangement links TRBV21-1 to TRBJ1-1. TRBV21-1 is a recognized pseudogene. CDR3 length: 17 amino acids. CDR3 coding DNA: TGTGCCAGCAGTCCTAGCGGACGACAAGAAAGAGGCACTGAAGCTTTCTTT. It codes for CASSPSGRQERGTEAFF.

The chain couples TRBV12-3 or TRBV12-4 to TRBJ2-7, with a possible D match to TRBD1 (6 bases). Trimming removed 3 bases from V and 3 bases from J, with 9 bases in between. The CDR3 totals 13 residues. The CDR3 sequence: CASSFDRIYEQYF. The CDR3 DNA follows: TGTGCCAGCAGTTTTGACAGGATCTACGAGCAGTACTTC.

CDR3 in DNA: TGCGCCAGCAGCTTGAGTTTGGACAGGAGGAACCACGAGCAGTACTTC. Its translation: CASSLSLDRRNHEQYF. The chain uses TRBV5-1 and TRBJ2-7; 7 positions agree with TRBD1. Trimming at V came to 1 base and at J to 5 bases, leaving 12 bases not matched to a gene. The germline CDR1 and CDR2 sequences are SGHRS and YFSETQ. The CDR3 runs 16 residues.

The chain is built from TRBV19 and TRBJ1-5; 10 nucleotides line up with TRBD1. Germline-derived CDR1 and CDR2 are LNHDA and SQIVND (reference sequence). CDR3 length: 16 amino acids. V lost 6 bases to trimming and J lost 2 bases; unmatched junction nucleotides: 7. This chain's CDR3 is CASRTPGTGGNQPQHF. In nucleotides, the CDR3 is TGTGCCAGTAGAACTCCCGGGACAGGGGGCAATCAGCCCCAGCATTTT.

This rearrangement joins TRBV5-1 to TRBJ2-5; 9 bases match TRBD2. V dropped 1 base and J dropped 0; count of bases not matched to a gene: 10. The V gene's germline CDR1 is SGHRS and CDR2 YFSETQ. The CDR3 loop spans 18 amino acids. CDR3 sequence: CASSLRLAGRKYQETQYF. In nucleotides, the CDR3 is TGCGCCAGCAGCTTGCGTCTAGCGGGAAGGAAGTACCAAGAGACCCAGTACTTC.

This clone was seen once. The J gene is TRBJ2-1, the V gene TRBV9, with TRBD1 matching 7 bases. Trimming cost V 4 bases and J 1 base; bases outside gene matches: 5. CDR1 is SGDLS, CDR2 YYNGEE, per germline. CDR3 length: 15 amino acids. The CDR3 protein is CASSPGGTSYNEQFF. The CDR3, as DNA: TGTGCCAGCAGCCCAGGGGGTACATCCTACAATGAGCAGTTCTTC.

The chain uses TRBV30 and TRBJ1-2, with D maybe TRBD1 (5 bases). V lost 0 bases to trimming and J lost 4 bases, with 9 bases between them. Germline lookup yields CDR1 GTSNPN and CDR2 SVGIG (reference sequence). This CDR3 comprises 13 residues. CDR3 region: CAWSVGHSYGYTF. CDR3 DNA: TGTGCCTGGAGTGTAGGACACAGCTATGGCTACACCTTC. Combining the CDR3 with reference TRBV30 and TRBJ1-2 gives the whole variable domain SQTIHQWPATLVQPVGSPLSLECTVEGTSNPNLYWYRQAAGRGLQLLFYSVGIGQISSEVPQNLSASRPQDRQFILSSKKLLLSDSGFYLCAWSVGHSYGYTFGSGTRLTVV.

CDR3 sequence: CASSESWSYNEQFF. The DNA of the CDR3 is TGTGCCAGCAGTGAAAGTTGGAGTTACAATGAGCAGTTCTTC. The gene calls are TRBV6-1 and TRBJ2-1; unclear D gene. V gave up 2 bases and J gave up 4 bases, with 9 bases separating them. Germline assignment: CDR1 MNHNS and CDR2 SASEGT. This CDR3 region has 14 residues.

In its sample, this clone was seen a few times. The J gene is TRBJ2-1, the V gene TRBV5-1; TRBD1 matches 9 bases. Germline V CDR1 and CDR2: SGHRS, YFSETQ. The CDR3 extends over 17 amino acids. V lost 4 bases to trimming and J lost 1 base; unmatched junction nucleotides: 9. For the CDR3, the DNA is TGCGCCAGCAGCCTCTACCCCGGGACAGGGTCCTACAATGAGCAGTTCTTC. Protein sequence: CASSLYPGTGSYNEQFF.

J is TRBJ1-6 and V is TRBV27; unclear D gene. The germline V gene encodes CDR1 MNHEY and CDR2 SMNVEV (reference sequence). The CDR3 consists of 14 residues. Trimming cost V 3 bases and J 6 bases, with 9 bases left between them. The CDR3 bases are TGTGCCAGCAGTTTTGACATTAGTAATTCACCCCTCCACTTT. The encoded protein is CASSFDISNSPLHF.

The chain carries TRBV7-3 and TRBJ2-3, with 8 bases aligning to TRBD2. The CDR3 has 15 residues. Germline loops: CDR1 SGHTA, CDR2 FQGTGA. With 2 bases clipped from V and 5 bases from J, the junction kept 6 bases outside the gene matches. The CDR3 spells CASSLVGGGRDTQYF. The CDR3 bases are TGTGCCAGCAGCTTAGTGGGCGGGGGGCGAGATACGCAGTATTTT.

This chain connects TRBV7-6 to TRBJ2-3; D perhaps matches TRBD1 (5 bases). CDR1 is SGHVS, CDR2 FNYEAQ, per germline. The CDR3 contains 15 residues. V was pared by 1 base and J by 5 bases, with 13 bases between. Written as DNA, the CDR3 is TGTGCCAGCAGCTTAGAGGGGCAGGGTCAAGATACGCAGTATTTT. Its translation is CASSLEGQGQDTQYF.

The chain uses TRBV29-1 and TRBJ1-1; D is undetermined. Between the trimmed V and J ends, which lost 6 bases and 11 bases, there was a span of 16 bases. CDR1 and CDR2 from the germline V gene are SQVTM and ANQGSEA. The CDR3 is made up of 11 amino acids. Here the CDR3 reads CSVSPSAYAFF. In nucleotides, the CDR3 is TGCAGCGTGAGCCCTTCAGCGTATGCTTTCTTT.

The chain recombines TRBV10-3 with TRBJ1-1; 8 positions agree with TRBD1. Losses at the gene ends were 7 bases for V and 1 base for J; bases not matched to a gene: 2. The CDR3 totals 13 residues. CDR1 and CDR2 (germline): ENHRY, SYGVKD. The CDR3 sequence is CAIKGQENTEAFF. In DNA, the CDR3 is TGTGCCATCAAGGGACAGGAGAACACTGAAGCTTTCTTT.